This T cell receptor (beta chain) comes out of a study of T cells expressing NK-cell markers (dated by TCRdb to 2018 to 2020). Some background on the complete study: TCR beta-chain repertoires were profiled in sorted CD3+CD56+NKG2C+, CD3+CD56+NKG2C- and CD3+CD56-NKG2C+ T-cell subsets from fewer than 10 donors. Of the eight sequenced donors, seven were found to be HCMV-seropositive and one was found to be HCMV-seronegative. All eight donors whose samples were sequenced were randomly selected healthy volunteers, three of them men and five women. Libraries were sequenced as 2 x 150 bp reads on Illumina HiSeq 2000/2500, MiSeq or NextSeq.

The paper's findings and limits, for the study overall: Those dominant clonotypes were again the most abundant among CD3+CD56-NKG2C+ cells in a few donors, at roughly 28.3-60.1%. Whether the expanded NKG2C-expressing T cell clones were specific for HCMV antigens was left unclear. For about 6 donors, the dominant CD3+CD56+NKG2C+ clonotypes were among the top 10 CD8+ clonotypes and accounted for about 1.0-8% of CD8+ T cells.

The germline V gene sets CDR1 to SQVTM and CDR2 to ANQGSEA. The CDR3 goes from the cysteine to the phenylalanine over 16 residues. Only the protein sequence is given. Details on this clonotype: No cognate antigen has been identified for it.

To determine HCMV serostatus, a commercial ELISA kit was used to detect HCMV-specific IgG in serum. Ficoll density gradient centrifugation was used to isolate peripheral blood mononuclear cells from blood. These reads were obtained on an Illumina HiSeq 2000. The TCR beta cDNA libraries were made using 5'RACE template switching, a step that added both a universal primer site and unique molecular identifiers. cDNA synthesis was primed from the TCR beta constant segment, followed by two successive PCR amplification steps. The original pipeline was this. Reads were demultiplexed and grouped by UMI with MIGEC, and clonotypes were assembled and quantified with MiTCR. Only TCR cDNA sequences supported by at least two reads were kept to exclude erroneous sequences. Downstream repertoire analysis used the tcR package, and clonotypes were matched across fractions by CDR3 nucleotide sequence plus V segment. VDJmatch was used to annotate antigen specificity against VDJdb, with one amino acid substitution in CDR3 permitted. TCRdb reprocessed the reads into one record per CDR3 protein sequence, lacking DNA. The V and J calls here are based on TCRdb, not the publication. The data table for this sample lists 300,000 to 450,000 distinct CDR3 sequences. 5% to 5.5% of the sample comes from the top ten.

The sequenced sample consisted of blood T cells: a sorted CD56 or NKG2C T cell subset, CD4+ or CD8+ T cells, or bulk PBMC T cells (not recorded which). The chain was built from TRBV29-1 and TRBJ1-2. The receptor was derived from a man aged 18-70 years in good health. CDR3 loop: CSVQSARLQANYGYTF.